This passage covers 22 T cell receptor beta chains from one sample sequenced in a study of graft-versus-host responses after intestinal transplantation. Measured with immunoSEQ multiplex PCR; TCRdb has only the in-frame clones, and not every one. The data show around 71,000 clones, about nine tenths seen once. The material was bone marrow, obtained 700 to 750 days after intestinal transplantation. The receptors originated from a human patient who received an intestinal transplant, so some T cells may come from the graft donor.

V gene TRBV6-1 combines with J gene TRBJ2-7, with a weak D call TRBD1 (6 bases). V lost 8 bases to trimming and J lost 6 bases, with 17 bases between them. The CDR3 extends over 13 amino acids. Germline lookup yields CDR1 MNHNS and CDR2 SASEGT. The CDR3 loop reads CASGKIGGSEQYF. The DNA of the CDR3 is TGTGCCAGCGGAAAGATAGGGGGATCCGAGCAGTACTTC.

V and J are TRBV5-4 and TRBJ2-1, with TRBD2 identical over 11 bases. The J segment lost 0 bases and the V segment lost 3 bases, leaving 5 bases of the junction unmatched. CDR3 size: 17 residues. Germline CDR1 SGHNT, CDR2 YYREEE (reference sequence). In DNA, the CDR3 is TGTGCCAGCAGCTGGGTAGCGGGGGGGCTCTCCTACAATGAGCAGTTCTTC. Translation gives CASSWVAGGLSYNEQFF.

CDR3 nucleotide sequence: TGTGCCAGTAGTATATTCCACCTAGCCACCCGTCGACCTCGGGGGGACGAAGAGACCCAGTACTTC. Its protein is CASSIFHLATRRPRGDEETQYF. The chain carries TRBV19 and TRBJ2-5; 7 positions agree with TRBD2. The germline CDR1 and CDR2 sequences are LNHDA and SQIVND (reference sequence). The CDR3 contains 22 residues. V was clipped by 2 bases and J by 3 bases; unmatched bases: 27.

This clone came up once. This sequence joins TRBV30 and TRBJ2-1; D is perhaps TRBD2 (5 bases). This CDR3 contains 15 residues. CDR1 and CDR2 (germline): GTSNPN, SVGIG (reference sequence). V lost 3 bases and J lost 0, with 12 bases in between. The CDR3 here is CAWRSSARSYNEQFF. The CDR3 DNA reads TGTGCCTGGAGGAGTAGCGCCCGCTCCTACAATGAGCAGTTCTTC.

The CDR3 coding sequence is TGTGCCAGCTCACCACTACAGGGTCGGGACGACAATGAGCAGTTCTTC. This gives the protein CASSPLQGRDDNEQFF. This rearrangement joins TRBV18 to TRBJ2-1; maybe TRBD1 (6 bases). The germline gives CDR1 KGHSH, CDR2 LQKENI. V gave up 1 base and J gave up 5 bases, with 15 bases separating them. The CDR3 spans 16 residues.

In this sample, this clone turned up once. This chain links TRBV6-1 with TRBJ1-2; perhaps TRBD1 as D (5 bases). The germline V gene has CDR1 MNHNS and CDR2 SASEGT. The CDR3 has 12 residues. V was clipped by 6 bases and J by 4 bases, with 9 bases between them. CDR3 DNA sequence: TGTGCCAGCAGGCAGGGTGTCTATGGCTACACCTTC. This codes for CASRQGVYGYTF.

This chain links TRBV10-3 with TRBJ2-7, with TRBD2 matching 9 bases. After removal of 0 bases from V and 3 bases from J, the junction contained 3 bases not matched to a gene. Per the germline V gene, CDR1 is ENHRY and CDR2 is SYGVKD. The CDR3 runs 15 residues. The CDR3 region has the DNA TGTGCCATCAGTGAGTCTCTAGCGGGACTCTACGAGCAGTACTTC. Translation: CAISESLAGLYEQYF.

The V call is TRBV6-5, the J call TRBJ2-7, with no clear D. The CDR3 length is 14 residues. Trimming cost V 4 bases and J 0 bases, with 10 bases left between them. CDR1 MNHEY and CDR2 SVGAGI come from the germline V gene. The CDR3 region is CASSSQRDSYEQYF. CDR3 nucleotide sequence: TGTGCCAGCAGTTCCCAAAGGGACTCCTACGAGCAGTACTTC.

The chain employs TRBV19 and TRBJ2-7, with D perhaps TRBD1 or TRBD2 (5 bases each). From germline, CDR1 is LNHDA and CDR2 SQIVND (reference sequence). The CDR3 has 15 residues. V lost 3 bases and J 3 bases, leaving 15 bases between the germline ends. CDR3 coding DNA: TGTGCCAGTAGTATTTTCTTCGGGGACGGCTACGAGCAGTACTTC. Translation gives CASSIFFGDGYEQYF.

The V and J genes are TRBV18 and TRBJ2-4; either TRBD1 or TRBD2 may fit D (5 bases each). This CDR3 has 16 amino acids. Trimming shortened V by 3 bases and J by 0 bases, and 12 bases separated the two germline ends. Germline-derived CDR1 and CDR2 are KGHSH and LQKENI. The CDR3 region is CASSPWGYQAKNIQYF. CDR3 coding DNA: TGTGCCAGCTCACCGTGGGGGTACCAAGCCAAAAACATTCAGTACTTC.

This clone was observed once. This chain links TRBV6-6 with TRBJ1-2; no clear D. With 3 bases removed from V and 7 bases from J, the gap between germline ends came to 15 bases. Germline V gene data show CDR1 as MNHNY and CDR2 as SVGAGI (reference sequence). The CDR3 runs 14 residues. CDR3 region: CASSYRRGSIGYTF. The CDR3 DNA sequence: TGTGCCAGCAGTTATCGCCGAGGTTCTATTGGCTACACCTTC.

V gene TRBV10-1 combines with J gene TRBJ2-2; a possible D gene is TRBD1 (6 bases). Trimming pared 0 bases from V and 7 bases from J, leaving 9 bases between. The germline V gene has CDR1 WNHNN and CDR2 SYGVQD (reference sequence). The CDR3 sequence is 14 residues long. CDR3 nucleotide sequence: TGCGCCAGCAGTGAGTCGCAACAGGGCGGGGAGCTGTTTTTT. Its translation: CASSESQQGGELFF.

The rearrangement links TRBV7-9 to TRBJ2-2; 9 bases line up with TRBD2. This CDR3 has 19 amino acids. Germline loops: CDR1 SEHNR, CDR2 FQNEAQ (reference sequence). V lost 6 bases, J lost 0 bases, and 14 bases stayed unmatched. CDR3 nucleotides: TGTGCCAGCAGGCCATGGCGCGGGCGGGAGGGACCGAACACCGGGGAGCTGTTTTTT. The encoded protein is CASRPWRGREGPNTGELFF.

V gene TRBV7-9 combines with J gene TRBJ2-7, with D possibly matching TRBD1 (6 bases). V dropped 3 bases and J dropped 0 bases, with 9 bases sitting between them. Germline CDR1 SEHNR, CDR2 FQNEAQ (reference sequence). CDR3 length equals 14 residues. CDR3 coding DNA: TGTGCCAGCAGCTTGGACAGTACCTCCTACGAGCAGTACTTC. It specifies CASSLDSTSYEQYF.

The chain joins TRBV2 to TRBJ1-3; TRBD1 is a possible D gene (5 bases). The CDR3 is 14 residues long. The germline CDR1 and CDR2 sequences are SNHLY and FYNNEI. V lost 3 bases and J lost 9, with 15 bases in between. CDR3 in amino acids: CASSETVYSVTIYF. In nucleotides, the CDR3 is TGTGCCAGCAGTGAGACAGTTTATTCGGTCACCATATATTTT.

The rearrangement joins TRBV18 to TRBJ2-3; D not certain. The germline gives CDR1 KGHSH, CDR2 LQKENI. Deletions cut 3 bases from V and 6 bases from J, with 7 bases between. The CDR3 spans 12 residues. CDR3 region: CASSPSRDTQYF. The CDR3 bases are TGTGCCAGCTCACCGTCCCGGGATACGCAGTATTTT.

The V call is TRBV5-1, the J call TRBJ2-5; 8 bases match TRBD1. The CDR3 has 15 residues. Per germline, CDR1 SGHRS and CDR2 YFSETQ. With V trimmed by 2 bases and J by 4 bases, 7 bases remained unmatched. DNA for the CDR3: TGCGCCAGCAGCTTCTACTCCACAGGGGGAGAGACCCAGTACTTC. Its translation: CASSFYSTGGETQYF.

The chain is built from TRBV7-9 and TRBJ2-7; D is possibly TRBD2 (5 bases). CDR3 size: 15 residues. The germline gives CDR1 SEHNR, CDR2 FQNEAQ (reference sequence). Trimming removed 6 bases at V and 2 bases at J, with 17 bases between. The chain's CDR3 is CASSPRYGLTYEQYF. In DNA form, the CDR3 reads TGTGCCAGCAGTCCTAGGTATGGACTCACCTACGAGCAGTACTTC.

This clone was counted between two and nine times. The V and J genes are TRBV28 and TRBJ1-2; possible D gene TRBD1, 5 bases. With 3 bases removed from V and 4 bases from J, the gap between germline ends came to 6 bases. The V gene's germline CDR1 is MDHEN and CDR2 SYDVKM. This CDR3 is built from 12 residues. CDR3 in DNA: TGTGCCAGCAGTTTGGGGGGCTATGGCTACACCTTC. Protein sequence: CASSLGGYGYTF.

The V gene is TRBV19, the J gene TRBJ2-5; 7 bases fit TRBD2. After removal of 3 bases from V and 5 bases from J, the junction contained 3 bases not matched to a gene. Germline CDR1 reads LNHDA; CDR2 reads SQIVND (reference sequence). This CDR3 contains 13 residues. CDR3 protein: CASSIRREETQYF. The CDR3 DNA reads TGTGCCAGTAGTATCCGGCGGGAGGAGACCCAGTACTTC.

The CDR3: CSVEGKQGAWTEAFF. The DNA for the CDR3 is TGCAGCGTTGAAGGAAAACAGGGGGCCTGGACTGAAGCTTTCTTT. This chain joins TRBV29-1 and TRBJ1-1; 9 nucleotides agree with TRBD1. The CDR3 totals 15 residues. Germline trimming cut 1 base from V and 5 bases from J; bases unmatched to any gene: 8. The germline V gene has CDR1 SQVTM and CDR2 ANQGSEA.

V is TRBV6-5 and J is TRBJ1-6; a possible D gene is TRBD1 (5 bases). CDR3 length equals 14 residues. Germline CDR1 and CDR2: MNHEY and SVGAGI. Between the trimmed V and J ends, which lost 3 bases and 10 bases, there was a span of 13 bases. The CDR3 DNA sequence: TGTGCCAGCAGTTATTTTATAGGGGAGTCACCCCTCCACTTT. This sequence encodes CASSYFIGESPLHF.